This entry describes one T cell receptor beta chain. J gave up 2 bases and V 2 bases, and 9 bases lay outside the gene matches. The germline gives CDR1 SGHDT, CDR2 YYEEEE. The CDR3 consists of 16 residues. This sample is drawn from a study of T cell changes during pregnancy in multiple sclerosis. Assay: immunoSEQ multiplex PCR; the TCRdb copy retains only in-frame clones and omits some. The table includes some 76,000 clones, around nine tenths detected once. The rearrangement links TRBV5-6 to TRBJ1-2; 7 bases are shared with TRBD1. This sequence was found in a female donor with multiple sclerosis, enrolled in a pregnancy study. The sample was CD4+ T cells from peripheral blood mononuclear cells, taken after pregnancy. The CDR3 DNA sequence: TGTGCCAGCAGCTTATACAGACAGGGCGGGAACTATGGCTACACCTTC. Its translation is CASSLYRQGGNYGYTF.